This is a list of T cell receptor beta chains from one sample in a study of T cell changes during pregnancy in multiple sclerosis. The table came from immunoSEQ multiplex PCR; TCRdb's copy has only in-frame clones and leaves some out. This sample carries tens of thousands of clones, around 93% of them seen once, and the ten largest clones take around 1.8%. Sequences were derived from peripheral blood, sampled after pregnancy. Receptor source: a female donor with multiple sclerosis, enrolled in a pregnancy study. CDR3s include the opening cysteine and the closing phenylalanine or tryptophan. The order of the fields is V gene, J gene, D gene, clone size, CDR3 protein, CDR3 DNA. The D gene is left open where the match is weak. Expanded clones get a size class; other rows say once, few or many, or leave the size out.

>TRBV5-6|TRBJ2-3|TRBD1|NA
CASSGQGLDTQYF
TGTGCCAGCAGTGGACAGGGATTAGATACGCAGTATTTT
>TRBV27|TRBJ2-2|NA|NA
CASSLYYTGELFF
TGTGCCAGCAGTCTATACTACACCGGGGAGCTGTTTTTT
>TRBV10-1|TRBJ1-5|NA|NA
CASSLFNQPQHF
TGCGCCAGCAGTCTTTTTAATCAGCCCCAGCATTTT
>TRBV27|TRBJ1-5|NA|NA
CASSPLTDYSNQPQHF
TGTGCCAGCAGTCCACTGACTGATTATAGCAATCAGCCCCAGCATTTT
>TRBV19|TRBJ1-1|TRBD1|NA
CASTLGQGFNEAFF
TGTGCCAGTACCTTAGGACAGGGATTCAATGAAGCTTTCTTT
>TRBV7-2|TRBJ1-1|TRBD1|NA
CASSLAGTGVEAFF
TGTGCCAGCAGCTTAGCGGGGACAGGGGTTGAAGCTTTCTTT
>TRBV7-9|TRBJ1-5|NA|NA
CASSFDSSNQPQHF
TGTGCCAGCAGCTTCGACAGTTCTAATCAGCCCCAGCATTTT
>TRBV18|TRBJ2-3|NA|NA
CASSLGGTDTQYF
TGTGCCAGCTCACTCGGGGGCACAGATACGCAGTATTTT
>TRBV19|TRBJ1-4|TRBD1|NA
CASSIGGTVNEKLFF
TGTGCCAGTAGTATAGGAGGGACAGTGAATGAAAAACTGTTTTTT
>TRBV7-2|TRBJ2-7|NA|NA
CASSLGWEYEQYF
TGTGCCAGCAGCTTAGGATGGGAGTACGAGCAGTACTTC
>TRBV6-6|TRBJ2-2|TRBD1|few
CASSYSGDRVAGELFF
TGTGCCAGCAGTTACTCAGGGGACAGGGTCGCCGGGGAGCTGTTTTTT
>TRBV18|TRBJ2-3|NA|NA
CASSPPGFTDTQYF
TGTGCCAGCTCACCACCCGGGTTCACAGATACGCAGTATTTT
>TRBV9|TRBJ2-3|NA|NA
CASSVGPGSDTQYF
TGTGCCAGCAGCGTAGGGCCAGGGTCGGATACGCAGTATTTT
>TRBV18|TRBJ1-1|NA|few
CASSPRGDGSMNTEAFF
TGTGCCAGCTCACCACGGGGGGACGGTTCCATGAACACTGAAGCTTTCTTT
>TRBV18|TRBJ1-5|TRBD1|NA
CASSPGQGFMEPQHF
TGTGCCAGCTCGCCCGGACAGGGCTTTATGGAGCCCCAGCATTTT
>TRBV7-2|TRBJ2-7|NA|NA
CASSLDGTFSYEQYF
TGTGCCAGCAGCTTAGACGGGACATTTTCCTACGAGCAGTACTTC
>TRBV19|TRBJ2-1|NA|NA
CASSIGLGGEQFF
TGTGCCAGTAGTATTGGGTTAGGGGGTGAGCAGTTCTTC
>TRBV6-1|TRBJ1-5|NA|NA
CASSAPTALNQPQHF
TGTGCCAGCAGTGCCCCGACAGCGCTCAATCAGCCCCAGCATTTT
>TRBV4-3|TRBJ1-1|TRBD1|few
CASRQGMNTEAFF
TGCGCCAGCAGACAGGGGATGAACACTGAAGCTTTCTTT
>TRBV5-1|TRBJ2-1|NA|NA
CASSLPSGPPSYNEQFF
TGCGCCAGCAGCTTACCCAGCGGACCACCCTCCTACAATGAGCAGTTCTTC
>TRBV7-9|TRBJ2-7|NA|NA
CASSLDRSGEEQYF
TGTGCCAGCAGCTTAGATCGATCGGGTGAGGAGCAGTACTTC
>TRBV15|TRBJ1-2|NA|NA
CATSRVGPGVGYTF
TGTGCCACCAGCAGAGTAGGACCGGGAGTTGGCTACACCTTC
>TRBV7-3|TRBJ2-2|TRBD2|NA
CASAQGLAGNPNTGELFF
TGTGCCAGCGCTCAGGGACTAGCGGGGAATCCGAACACCGGGGAGCTGTTTTTT
>TRBV19|TRBJ2-3|TRBD1|NA
CASSTRQGATDTQYF
TGTGCCAGTAGTACACGACAGGGGGCTACAGATACGCAGTATTTT
>TRBV29-1|TRBJ2-4|TRBD2|NA
CSVEGLAGGPGKNIQYF
TGCAGCGTTGAAGGGCTAGCGGGAGGGCCGGGCAAAAACATTCAGTACTTC
>TRBV6-5|TRBJ2-3|TRBD1|NA
CASSLQGANTQYF
TGTGCCAGCAGCTTGCAGGGGGCAAATACGCAGTATTTT
>TRBV27|TRBJ2-1|TRBD2|NA
CASSPLAGVSIEQFF
TGTGCCAGCAGTCCCCTAGCGGGAGTCAGTATTGAGCAGTTCTTC
>TRBV28|TRBJ2-7|TRBD1|NA
CASSSTQGLTYEQYF
TGTGCCAGCAGTTCCACACAGGGGCTAACCTACGAGCAGTACTTC
>TRBV6-5|TRBJ1-1|NA|NA
CASSYSRQSEAFF
TGTGCCAGCAGTTACTCCCGACAGTCTGAAGCTTTCTTT
>TRBV30|TRBJ1-6|NA|NA
CAWPTANSPLHF
TGTGCCTGGCCGACAGCTAATTCACCCCTCCACTTT
>TRBV10-1|TRBJ2-1|TRBD2|NA
CASPPKREEQFF
TGCGCCAGCCCCCCCAAGCGGGAGGAGCAGTTCTTC
>TRBV27|TRBJ2-1|TRBD2|NA
CASRAGGPGDEQFF
TGTGCCAGCAGAGCGGGAGGGCCGGGCGATGAGCAGTTCTTC
>TRBV27|TRBJ1-2|NA|NA
CASSWQAGGYGYTF
TGTGCCAGCAGTTGGCAGGCCGGGGGCTATGGCTACACCTTC
>TRBV7-2|TRBJ2-1|TRBD2|NA
CASSSQLAGGYEQFF
TGTGCCAGCAGCTCTCAACTAGCGGGAGGGTATGAGCAGTTCTTC
>TRBV7-2|TRBJ2-3|TRBD2|NA
CASSLVAGVTDTQYF
TGTGCCAGCAGCTTAGTAGCGGGAGTCACAGATACGCAGTATTTT
>TRBV9|TRBJ2-5|TRBD2|once
CASSVGAMAGGQETQYF
TGTGCCAGCAGCGTAGGGGCTATGGCGGGAGGCCAAGAGACCCAGTACTTC
>TRBV6-5|TRBJ2-7|NA|NA
CASSFEQHTYEQYF
TGTGCCAGCAGTTTCGAACAGCACACCTACGAGCAGTACTTC
>TRBV7-6|TRBJ1-1|TRBD1|NA
CASSLTGTGINTEAFF
TGTGCCAGCAGCCTTACCGGGACAGGGATAAACACTGAAGCTTTCTTT
>TRBV20-1|TRBJ2-7|TRBD1|NA
CSAPRTGEQYF
TGCAGTGCGCCAAGGACAGGCGAGCAGTACTTC
>TRBV2|TRBJ2-7|TRBD2|once
CASSVEAGVNEQYF
TGTGCCAGCAGTGTAGAAGCGGGAGTGAACGAGCAGTACTTC
>TRBV19|TRBJ2-7|TRBD2|NA
CASSIGGASGLYEQYF
TGTGCCAGTAGTATAGGCGGGGCTAGCGGACTGTACGAGCAGTACTTC
>TRBV19|TRBJ2-7|TRBD1|NA
CASSKSGTGVSYEQYF
TGTGCCAGTAGTAAATCCGGGACAGGGGTTTCCTACGAGCAGTACTTC
>TRBV18|TRBJ1-4|NA|NA
CASSPLTGATNEKLFF
TGTGCCAGCTCACCCTTGACAGGCGCAACTAATGAAAAACTGTTTTTT
>TRBV11-2|TRBJ1-1|TRBD1|NA
CASSSTGPGTEAFF
TGTGCCAGCAGCTCGACAGGGCCGGGCACTGAAGCTTTCTTT